This paragraph covers one T cell receptor beta chain sequence. What it binds is unknown. The CDR3 is 13 amino acids. V was trimmed by 3 bases and J by 4 bases, leaving 7 bases between them. This entry is derived from a study of post-analysis software for immune sequencing data. Study-wide context: The disease courses covered relapsing-remitting, secondary progressive and progressive-relapsing multiple sclerosis. Study-level results: Multiple sclerosis patients showed significantly lower normalized Chao1 diversity than controls did. A few TRBV segments occurring more often in patients than controls included TRBV5-6, TRBV5-1 and TRBV20-1. Samples from one preparation batch, clustered by F measure, grouped strongly together.

Each TCR beta cDNA library carried unique molecular identifiers. With roughly 1 to 11 million T cells as the source, 540,000 or so cDNA molecules resulted. TCRdb ran MiXCR on the PCR reads and lists one entry per CDR3 protein. The repertoire holds 350,000 to 500,000 distinct CDR3 sequences, with 30% to 40% as singletons. The sequenced sample consisted of blood. The rearrangement links TRBV12-3 or TRBV12-4 to TRBJ2-1; D uncertain. The sequence derives from a girl aged 2 to 10 with multiple sclerosis. The CDR3 loop is CASSFYSYNEQFF. CDR3 DNA: TGTGCCAGCAGTTTCTACAGTTACAATGAGCAGTTCTTC.